These 14 T cell receptor beta chains share one sample of origin, sequenced in a study of T cells after yellow fever vaccination. One entry per CDR3 protein, called by TCRdb with MiXCR from the 5' RACE reads. The data contain over 150,000 distinct CDR3 sequences, approximately 6.2% of them singletons. Sequencing used CD4+ T cells sorted from PBMCs, obtained on the day of the first yellow fever vaccination. These receptors were taken from a young man who received the YFV17D yellow fever vaccine.

This clonotype was counted many times. V and J are TRBV2 and TRBJ2-2; a weak D match, TRBD2 (5 bases). V shed 2 bases and J shed 7 bases, with 8 bases lying between them. This CDR3 spans 13 amino acids. The germline V gene has CDR1 SNHLY and CDR2 FYNNEI. CDR3 in DNA: TGTGCCAGCAGTGAATTTCGGGGCGGGGAGCTGTTTTTT. This encodes CASSEFRGGELFF.

This clonotype was counted at least ten times. The chain has TRBV7-9 and TRBJ2-2, with unresolved D. CDR1 and CDR2 from the germline V gene are SEHNR and FQNEAQ (reference sequence). The CDR3 extends over 9 amino acids. Trimming stripped 10 bases from V and 8 bases from J, with 5 bases between. The CDR3 DNA reads TGTGCCACCGCGGGGGAGCTGTTTTTT. Its protein is CATAGELFF.

This chain connects TRBV11-2 to TRBJ1-4; D is perhaps TRBD1 (6 bases). The germline V gene has CDR1 SGHAT and CDR2 FQNNGV. Trimming took 1 base from V and 2 from J, leaving 8 bases between them. This CDR3 region has 15 residues. This CDR3 reads CASSLGTVTNEKLFF. In DNA, the CDR3 is TGTGCCAGCAGCTTAGGGACAGTCACTAATGAAAAACTGTTTTTT.

This clonotype has just a few counts. CDR3 sequence (DNA): TGTGCCAGCAGTTCAGGGAACAGGGACATGAACACTGAAGCTTTCTTT. Translation gives CASSSGNRDMNTEAFF. The V call is TRBV11-1, the J call TRBJ1-1; D may be TRBD1 (6 bases). Germline-derived CDR1 and CDR2 are SGHAT and FQDESV (reference sequence). The CDR3 contains 16 residues. Trimming took off 6 bases at V and 0 bases at J, with 17 bases between the two ends.

The rearrangement uses TRBV6-1 and TRBJ1-1, with a weak D call TRBD1 (5 bases). The CDR3 length is 14 residues. In germline, CDR1 is MNHNS, CDR2 SASEGT. Deletions cut 6 bases from V and 11 bases from J, with 22 bases between. The CDR3 coding sequence is TGTGCCAGCAGGGACACCGGGACCCTAAAAGTGGCTTTCTTT. Encoded protein: CASRDTGTLKVAFF.

The chain is built from TRBV7-2 and TRBJ1-1, with 7 bases identical to TRBD1. The CDR3 loop spans 14 amino acids. CDR1 SGHTA and CDR2 FQGNSA come from the germline V gene. Trimming cost V 7 bases and J 6 bases; bases outside gene matches: 11. The CDR3 spells CASTHRRQGAEAFF. CDR3 DNA sequence: TGTGCCAGCACCCACCGACGCCAGGGGGCTGAAGCTTTCTTT.

This clonotype turned up a few times. In DNA form, the CDR3 reads TGTGCCAGCAGCCAACGGGACAGGTTATCCGGGGAGCTGTTTTTT. Amino acid sequence: CASSQRDRLSGELFF. The chain joins TRBV3-1 to TRBJ2-2, with TRBD1 matching over 8 bases. The CDR3 loop spans 15 amino acids. The J segment lost 6 bases and the V segment lost 2 bases, leaving 5 bases of the junction unmatched. CDR1 LGHDT and CDR2 YNNKEL come from the germline V gene (reference sequence).

Of note for this clonotype: An end of the junction differs from the germline gene, which may be a read error. This chain connects TRBV20-1 to TRBJ2-2; 9 bases are a match to TRBD2. The CDR3 covers 16 residues. The germline V gene has CDR1 DFQATT and CDR2 SNEGSKA (reference sequence). CDR3 protein: CNARPSGVANTGELFF. DNA for the CDR3: TGCAATGCTAGACCTAGCGGGGTCGCGAACACCGGGGAGCTGTTTTTT.

This clonotype occurred a few times. The chain carries TRBV18 and TRBJ1-6; D is ambiguous. The CDR3 runs 15 residues. Deletions cut 2 bases from V and 5 bases from J, with 10 bases between. Germline CDR1 KGHSH, CDR2 LQKENI. CDR3 protein: CASSPARADNSPLHF. The DNA for the CDR3 is TGTGCCAGCTCACCAGCGAGGGCAGATAATTCACCCCTCCACTTT.

This clonotype was seen many times. CDR3 protein: CASSKGLAGAKDTQYF. CDR3 sequence (DNA): TGCGCCAGCAGCAAGGGACTAGCGGGGGCGAAAGATACGCAGTATTTT. This chain connects TRBV5-1 to TRBJ2-3; 14 bases are shared with TRBD2. CDR3 length: 16 residues. V lost 4 bases and J lost 5; bases outside the gene matches: 6. Germline CDR1 SGHRS, CDR2 YFSETQ.

Ten or more counts support this clonotype. The chain has TRBV12-3 or TRBV12-4 and TRBJ2-3; 9 bases agree with TRBD1. Unmatched junction bases numbered 7, after V lost 4 bases and J lost 2 bases. The CDR3 spans 16 residues. Here the CDR3 reads CASSSKQGAPTDTQYF. In nucleotides, the CDR3 is TGTGCCAGCAGTTCAAAACAGGGGGCCCCCACAGATACGCAGTATTTT.

There are many counts of this clonotype. J is TRBJ2-1 and V is TRBV7-2; tentatively, D is TRBD1 or TRBD2 (7 bases each). CDR3 length: 15 residues. Trimming left V 4 bases short and J 10 bases short, with 20 bases between. From germline, CDR1 is SGHTA and CDR2 FQGNSA. CDR3 residues: CASSSRTRGQGEQFF. The DNA of the CDR3 is TGTGCCAGCAGCTCCAGGACTAGGGGGCAGGGCGAGCAGTTCTTC.

This clonotype appeared many times. The genes are TRBV18 and TRBJ2-7; 10 bases are a match to TRBD2. Looked up from germline, CDR1 is KGHSH and CDR2 is LQKENI. The CDR3 totals 14 residues. V gave up 0 bases and J gave up 4 bases; unmatched junction bases: 0. As DNA, the CDR3 is TGTGCCAGCTCACCACCTAGCGGGGGGTACGAGCAGTACTTC. Translating gives CASSPPSGGYEQYF.

The table lists this clonotype with many counts. The chain links TRBV12-3 or TRBV12-4 to TRBJ2-6, with D tentatively TRBD1 or TRBD2 (5 bases each). Trimming pared 3 bases from V and 0 bases from J, leaving 24 bases between. This CDR3 region has 21 residues. The CDR3 spells CASSFRGRLGGLFSGANVLTF. DNA of the CDR3: TGTGCCAGCAGTTTTAGGGGACGGCTTGGTGGGCTATTCTCTGGGGCCAACGTCCTGACTTTC.